One TCR beta chain is described in this entry. The sample is drawn from a study of T cells in Graves' hyperthyroidism and ophthalmopathy. RNA transcripts served as the template for amplifying TCR beta CDR3 regions. With the HTBI primer set, the TCR CDR3 went through a first round of RT-PCR. TCRdb re-called the multiplex PCR reads with MiXCR, one entry per CDR3 protein. The profile shows hundreds of thousands of distinct CDR3 sequences, 35% to 40% of them singletons. After removal of 6 bases from V and 3 bases from J, the junction contained 4 bases not matched to a gene. CDR3 size: 13 residues. Germline-derived CDR1 and CDR2 are LGHNT and FRNRAP.

This sequence was found in a man aged 18-30 years with Graves' hyperthyroidism. The gene calls are TRBV12-5 and TRBJ1-2, with 7 bases lining up with TRBD1. Sample: blood. This chain's CDR3 is CASGQGTDYGYTF. As DNA, the CDR3 is TGTGCTAGTGGACAAGGGACAGACTATGGCTACACCTTC.